This TCR beta chain was found in a study of spatial heterogeneity in lung cancer. This clonotype has ten or more counts. Germline CDR1 and CDR2: SGHVS and FQNEAQ. Trimming stripped 1 base from V and 6 bases from J, with 5 bases between. The CDR3 is made up of 12 amino acids. TCRdb analysed the 5' RACE reads with MiXCR anew, one entry per CDR3 protein. The table lists 30,000 to 45,000 distinct CDR3 sequences, roughly 6.5% of them singletons. Time point meaning: sample taken at primary tumor resection. The receptor was derived from a female donor with early-stage non-small cell lung cancer. The chain carries TRBV7-8 and TRBJ2-3; D is unclear. Specimen: PBMCs, collected at surgery. This chain's CDR3 is CASSLDGDTQYF. The CDR3 nucleotides are TGTGCCAGCAGCTTAGATGGTGATACGCAGTATTTT. Drawing the rest from reference TRBV7-8 and TRBJ2-3, the complete variable domain is GAGVSQSPRYKVAKRGQDVALRCDPISGHVSLFWYQQALGQGPEFLTYFQNEAQLDKSGLPSDRFFAERPEGSVSTLKIQRTQQEDSAVYLCASSLDGDTQYFGPGTRLTVL.